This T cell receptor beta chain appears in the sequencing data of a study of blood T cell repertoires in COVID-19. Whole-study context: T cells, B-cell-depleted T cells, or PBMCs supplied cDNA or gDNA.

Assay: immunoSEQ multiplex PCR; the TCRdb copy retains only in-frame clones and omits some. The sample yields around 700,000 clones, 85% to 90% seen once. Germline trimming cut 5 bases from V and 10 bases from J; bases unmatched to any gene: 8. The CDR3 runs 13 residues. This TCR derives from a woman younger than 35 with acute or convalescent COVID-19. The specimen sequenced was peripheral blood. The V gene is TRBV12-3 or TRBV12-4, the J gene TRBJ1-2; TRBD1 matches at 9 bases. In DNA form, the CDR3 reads TGTGCCAGCAGTCATGGACAGGGGAGGGACTACACCTTC. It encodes CASSHGQGRDYTF.